These 20 T cell receptor beta chains were sequenced from one sample in a study of blood T cell repertoires in COVID-19. TCRdb's table, derived via immunoSEQ multiplex PCR, lists solely in-frame clones and lacks some. Of fewer than 450,000 clones in the sample, about nine tenths were seen once. The sequenced sample consisted of peripheral blood. All receptors derive from a woman aged 70 to 79 with COVID-19, enrolled during active disease.

The rearrangement uses TRBV19 and TRBJ1-5; 10 positions match TRBD1. CDR1 and CDR2 from the germline V gene are LNHDA and SQIVND (reference sequence). The CDR3 extends over 14 amino acids. V lost 11 bases and J lost 4; bases outside the gene matches: 8. The CDR3, as DNA: TGTGCCGGGGGCGGGGGACAGGGGAATCAGCCCCAGCATTTT. As protein: CAGGGGQGNQPQHF.

This clone was detected only a few times. The V call is TRBV2, the J call TRBJ1-4, with 9 bases fitting TRBD1. CDR1 is SNHLY and CDR2 is FYNNEI in the germline V gene. V trimming: 7 bases; J trimming: 7 bases; junction bases outside the gene matches: 7. The CDR3 consists of 14 residues. CDR3 nucleotide sequence: TGTGCCAGCATTCAGGACAGGGGACGTGAAAAACTGTTTTTT. Translated, it gives CASIQDRGREKLFF.

V is TRBV18 and J is TRBJ2-7; 8 nucleotides agree with TRBD2. The CDR3 sequence is 14 residues long. The germline V gene encodes CDR1 KGHSH and CDR2 LQKENI. The J segment lost 3 bases and the V segment lost 2 bases, leaving 3 bases of the junction unmatched. Written as DNA, the CDR3 is TGTGCCAGCTCACCAGGTCGGGGGGGCTACGAGCAGTACTTC. Encoded protein: CASSPGRGGYEQYF.

V and J are TRBV6-2 or TRBV6-3 and TRBJ1-5; D unresolved. This CDR3 is 13 amino acids long. CDR1 and CDR2 (germline): MNHEY, SVGEGT. Between the trimmed V and J ends, which lost 5 bases and 4 bases, there was a span of 9 bases. The CDR3 nucleotides are TGTGCCAGCAGTGCAGTTTTAAATCAGCCCCAGCATTTT. Translation gives CASSAVLNQPQHF.

This clone was recorded a few times. The V gene is TRBV4-3, the J gene TRBJ1-2, with D maybe TRBD1 (6 bases). The CDR3 consists of 16 residues. Germline V gene sequence: CDR1 LGHNA, CDR2 YSLEER. V lost 0 bases and J lost 3, with 14 bases in between. As DNA, the CDR3 is TGCGCCAGCAGCCAAGATGGCACAGGGTGGGACTATGGCTACACCTTC. As protein: CASSQDGTGWDYGYTF.

The rearrangement links TRBV5-4 to TRBJ2-7; weak D call: TRBD2 (5 bases). Trimming cost V 0 bases and J 6 bases, with 22 bases left between them. Per germline, CDR1 SGHNT and CDR2 YYREEE (reference sequence). The CDR3 has 17 residues. As DNA, the CDR3 is TGTGCCAGCAGCTTGGCCCCCCTACTAGGCCCCCTCGGCGAGCAGTACTTC. Its translation is CASSLAPLLGPLGEQYF.

The chain employs TRBV7-3 and TRBJ1-2, with TRBD1 matching over 7 bases. Unmatched junction bases numbered 13, after V lost 4 bases and J lost 14 bases. This CDR3 comprises 13 residues. CDR1 is SGHTA, CDR2 FQGTGA, per germline. The CDR3 DNA reads as TGTGCCAGCAGCTACGACAGGGCCCCCGTTATAACCTTC. It translates to CASSYDRAPVITF.

The count of this clone is one. This sequence joins TRBV6-5 and TRBJ2-7, with D perhaps TRBD1 (6 bases). This CDR3 has 13 amino acids. Germline CDR1 and CDR2: MNHEY and SVGAGI. Trimming shortened V by 0 bases and J by 7 bases, and 10 bases separated the two germline ends. The CDR3 DNA sequence: TGTGCCAGCAGTTACTCAGGGGGTAGTGAGCAGTACTTC. The encoded protein is CASSYSGGSEQYF.

V usage is TRBV27 and J usage is TRBJ1-2, with a tentative D call TRBD1 (5 bases). This CDR3 spans 13 amino acids. V lost 6 bases, J lost 4 bases, and 12 bases lay in between. The germline V gene has CDR1 MNHEY and CDR2 SMNVEV (reference sequence). The CDR3 is CASRGGAGYGYTF. CDR3 bases: TGTGCCAGCAGAGGAGGGGCCGGCTATGGCTACACCTTC.

This clone was recorded only once. The chain uses TRBV30 and TRBJ2-2; D uncertain. This CDR3 comprises 15 residues. V was trimmed by 0 bases and J by 4 bases, leaving 12 bases between them. Germline lookup yields CDR1 GTSNPN and CDR2 SVGIG (reference sequence). The CDR3 nucleotides read TGTGCCTGGAGTGTCCTTAAGTTCGGCACCGGGGAGCTGTTTTTT. Amino acids: CAWSVLKFGTGELFF.

This chain links TRBV2 with TRBJ2-1; the match to TRBD2 covers 8 bases. CDR3 length: 15 residues. The V gene end was trimmed by 7 bases and the J gene end by 10 bases; junction bases not matched to a gene: 15. CDR1 is SNHLY, CDR2 FYNNEI, per germline. The DNA for the CDR3 is TGTGCCAGCAAGAGGGTGAGCGGGGGCAGCCAAGAGCAGTTCTTC. Its translation: CASKRVSGGSQEQFF.

J is TRBJ1-1 and V is TRBV2; D call uncertain. V gave up 8 bases and J gave up 5 bases, with 6 bases separating them. The CDR3 spans 10 residues. Germline loops: CDR1 SNHLY, CDR2 FYNNEI. CDR3 bases: TGTGCCAGCGGGAGGACTGAAGCTTTCTTT. Protein sequence: CASGRTEAFF.

The rearrangement links TRBV11-2 to TRBJ2-5; TRBD2 agrees at 7 bases. V dropped 4 bases and J dropped 6; count of bases not matched to a gene: 5. Germline V gene sequence: CDR1 SGHAT, CDR2 FQNNGV. The CDR3 sequence is 13 residues long. The CDR3 DNA reads TGTGCCAGCAGCTCCGGACTAGAGCAGACCCAGTACTTC. Encoded protein: CASSSGLEQTQYF.

This clone was seen a few times. The V call is TRBV12-5, the J call TRBJ2-1, with TRBD1 identical over 9 bases. This CDR3 has 18 residues. CDR1 LGHNT and CDR2 FRNRAP come from the germline V gene. V dropped 3 bases and J dropped 9; count of bases not matched to a gene: 18. CDR3 nucleotide sequence: TGTGCTAGTGGTTTCACACGAGACGGGACAGGGCCCTTGGGTGAGCAGTTCTTC. Translation: CASGFTRDGTGPLGEQFF.

J is TRBJ2-7 and V is TRBV7-6; D possibly corresponds to TRBD2 (6 bases). The ends were cut back, 0 bases at V and 5 bases at J, with 11 bases in the middle. CDR1 and CDR2 (germline): SGHVS, FNYEAQ. The CDR3 sequence is 14 residues long. CDR3 coding DNA: TGTGCCAGCAGCTTAGCCGGCGGGACGGACGAGCAGTACTTC. It specifies CASSLAGGTDEQYF. Variable domain in full (rest from reference TRBV7-6 and TRBJ2-7): GAGVSQSPRYKVTKRGQDVALRCDPISGHVSLYWYRQALGQGPEFLTYFNYEAQQDKSGLPNDRFSAERPEGSISTLTIQRTEQRDSAMYRCASSLAGGTDEQYFGPGTRLTVT.

This chain uses TRBV9 with TRBJ1-3, with no clear D. Looked up from germline, CDR1 is SGDLS and CDR2 is YYNGEE. The V gene lost 0 bases and the J gene lost 0 bases, with 16 bases spanning the gap. This CDR3 contains 18 residues. Written as DNA, the CDR3 is TGTGCCAGCAGCGTAGCCCCTATGACTGGAGGCTCTGGAAACACCATATATTTT. The encoded protein is CASSVAPMTGGSGNTIYF.

This chain joins TRBV7-8 and TRBJ2-1; weak D call: TRBD2 (6 bases). Per germline, CDR1 SGHVS and CDR2 FQNEAQ. Between the trimmed V and J ends, which lost 1 base and 5 bases, there was a span of 12 bases. This CDR3 comprises 15 residues. In DNA form, the CDR3 reads TGTGCCAGCAGCTTAGTGGGACGGAGGGACAATGAGCAGTTCTTC. Its protein is CASSLVGRRDNEQFF.

The chain couples TRBV19 to TRBJ2-3; a possible D gene is TRBD1 (5 bases). This CDR3 has 13 amino acids. Germline CDR1 reads LNHDA; CDR2 reads SQIVND (reference sequence). With 5 bases removed from V and 4 bases from J, the gap between germline ends came to 10 bases. CDR3 DNA: TGTGCCAGTAGTCCACCAGGGTCAGATACGCAGTATTTT. Translating gives CASSPPGSDTQYF.

The V and J genes are TRBV5-1 and TRBJ1-3, with D tentatively TRBD1 (5 bases). Trimming stripped 1 base from V and 4 bases from J, with 9 bases between. CDR1 and CDR2 (germline): SGHRS, YFSETQ. CDR3 size: 14 residues. In DNA form, the CDR3 reads TGCGCCAGCAGCTTGCAGGGCTCGGGAAACACCATATATTTT. It specifies CASSLQGSGNTIYF.

The rearrangement links TRBV4-1 to TRBJ1-5; no firm D call. This CDR3 has 14 amino acids. Per germline, CDR1 MGHRA and CDR2 YSYEKL. V lost 0 bases, J lost 8 bases, and 11 bases lay in between. Written as DNA, the CDR3 is TGCGCCAGCAGCCAAGATCCGAGGGTGGAGCCCCAGCATTTT. Protein: CASSQDPRVEPQHF.